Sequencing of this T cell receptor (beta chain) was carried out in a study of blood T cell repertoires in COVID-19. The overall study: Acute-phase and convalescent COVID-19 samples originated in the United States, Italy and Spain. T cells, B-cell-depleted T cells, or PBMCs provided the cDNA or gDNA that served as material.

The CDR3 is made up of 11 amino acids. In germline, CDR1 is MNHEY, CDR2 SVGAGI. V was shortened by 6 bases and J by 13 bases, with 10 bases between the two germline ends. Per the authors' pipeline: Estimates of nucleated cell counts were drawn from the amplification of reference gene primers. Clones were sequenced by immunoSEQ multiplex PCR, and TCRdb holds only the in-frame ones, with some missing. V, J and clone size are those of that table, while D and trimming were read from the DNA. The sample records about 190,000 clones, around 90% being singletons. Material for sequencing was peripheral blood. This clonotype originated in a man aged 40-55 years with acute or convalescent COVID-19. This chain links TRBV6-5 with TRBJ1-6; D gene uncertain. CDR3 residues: CASSGLTPLHF. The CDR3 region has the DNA TGTGCCAGCAGCGGACTAACGCCCCTCCACTTT.